Listed below are T cell receptor beta chains from one sample, sequenced in a study of technical replicates of blood from several donors. Profiling relied on immunoSEQ multiplex PCR, and the TCRdb table lists in-frame clones only, not all of them. The sample has 75,000 to 95,000 clones, almost 97% seen once. The specimen was T cells isolated from PBMCs. The source of these receptors is a human donor in good health. CDR3s include the opening cysteine and the closing phenylalanine or tryptophan. A D gene is named only where the DNA matches it firmly.

d_call j_call v_call cdr3_aa
NA TRBJ2-2 TRBV19 CASSITTSSYTGELFF
NA TRBJ2-1 TRBV5-1 CASSAYYRDWIRGINEQFF
NA TRBJ1-2 TRBV28 CASNSGLYGYTF
NA TRBJ1-4 TRBV11-2 CASSLVGLNEKLFF
NA TRBJ1-5 TRBV7-6 CASSLNRDQPQHF
TRBD1 TRBJ1-1 TRBV5-1 CASSLETGGYTEAFF
NA TRBJ2-2 TRBV25-1 CASSEQVGAPNGELFF
NA TRBJ2-6 TRBV19 CASGGQAGLSGANVLTF
TRBD1 TRBJ2-3 TRBV30 CAWKWAGGWDTQYF
NA TRBJ1-4 TRBV28 CASSLDTGASLRVRGLEKLFF
NA TRBJ1-1 TRBV6-5 CASSYRGMNTEAFF
TRBD2 TRBJ2-7 TRBV7-3 CASSLGLASEQYF